A selection of T cell receptor beta chains follows, all from one sample in a study of human T cells and chemical hapten exposure. TCRdb reprocessed the RACE reads with MiXCR, giving one entry per CDR3 protein. There are fewer than 150,000 distinct CDR3 sequences in the sample; 12% occur only once, and 1.4% lies in the top ten. The sequenced sample was whole blood, obtained in connection with sensitization to the hapten diphenylcyclopropenone (DPC). The receptors were gathered from a woman aged 45-65 years with alopecia areata. Some clones in this sample may be carry-over from other donors' samples. CDR3s include the opening cysteine and the closing phenylalanine or tryptophan. A D gene is named only where the DNA matches it firmly. Size is omitted from some rows. Given values are once, few, many or a class for expanded clones.

>NA|TRBJ2-1|few|TRBV27
TGTGCCAGCAGTTTAAGCGGGGACACCTACAATGAGCAGTTCTTC
CASSLSGDTYNEQFF
>TRBD1|TRBJ2-5|NA|TRBV29-1
TGCAGCGCGTGGTGGACAGGGGTTCGAGAGACCCAGTACTTC
CSAWWTGVRETQYF
>NA|TRBJ2-3|few|TRBV7-9
TGTGCCTCTTCACCGGCGGGGAGCAGGGGGACAGATACGCAGTATTTT
CASSPAGSRGTDTQYF
>TRBD2|TRBJ2-7|NA|TRBV20-1
TGCAGTGCTCCCCGCCCCGGACTAGCGGGCCACGAGCAGTACTTC
CSAPRPGLAGHEQYF
>TRBD2|TRBJ2-1|NA|TRBV24-1
TGTGCCACCAGTGATCCCGGGACTAGCGGGAGGGTGAATGAGCAGTTCTTC
CATSDPGTSGRVNEQFF
>NA|TRBJ2-5|NA|TRBV28
TGTGCCAGCAGTTTTGCGGGGGCTGGAAAGACCCAGTACTTC
CASSFAGAGKTQYF
>NA|TRBJ2-1|few|TRBV29-1
TGCAGCGTTGGACAGGACAATGAGCAGTTCTTC
CSVGQDNEQFF
>NA|TRBJ1-6|few|TRBV20-1
TGCAGTGCTAGAGTTGGGACATCCAATTCACCCCTCCACTTT
CSARVGTSNSPLHF
>TRBD1|TRBJ2-6|many|TRBV11-2
TGTGCCAGCAGCTTGGGCACCCGGGACAGGTTCTTCTCTGGGGCCAACGTCCTGACTTTC
CASSLGTRDRFFSGANVLTF
>NA|TRBJ2-1|NA|TRBV5-1
TGCGCCAGCAGCTTGGCCGGGCTAGCCAATGAGCAGTTCTTC
CASSLAGLANEQFF
>NA|TRBJ2-3|few|TRBV19
TGTGCCAGTAGTATCCAGGTGGGAAGGACAGATACGCAGTATTTT
CASSIQVGRTDTQYF
>NA|TRBJ2-7|NA|TRBV4-2
TGTGCCAGCAGCCAAGATATAGGGGTCGAGCAGTACTTC
CASSQDIGVEQYF
>NA|TRBJ2-5|few|TRBV12-3/TRBV12-4
TGTGCCAGCAGTTTGCACGGGGAGACCCAGTACTTC
CASSLHGETQYF
>TRBD1|TRBJ2-5|few|TRBV7-2
TGTGCCAGCAGCTTAACAAGGGGGCAGCAAGAGACCCAGTACTTC
CASSLTRGQQETQYF
>TRBD1|TRBJ2-5|many|TRBV5-1
TGCGCCAGCAGCTTGGAACCAGGGGGCCAAGAGACCCAGTACTTC
CASSLEPGGQETQYF
>TRBD2|TRBJ2-2|NA|TRBV12-3/TRBV12-4
TGTGCCAGCAGGGCGAGCGGGAGTAGAAGGGGGGAGCTGTTTTTT
CASRASGSRRGELFF
>NA|TRBJ2-1|NA|TRBV7-6
TGTGCCAGCAGCCCTAGGATTTACAATGAGCAGTTCTTC
CASSPRIYNEQFF
>TRBD1|TRBJ2-2|many|TRBV4-3
TGCGCCAGCAGCCATCACGGGACAGGGGGTACGAACACCGGGGAGCTGTTTTTT
CASSHHGTGGTNTGELFF
>NA|TRBJ2-2|NA|TRBV6-5
TGTGCCAGCAGGCCCGACAGTGCCACCGGGGAGCTGTTTTTT
CASRPDSATGELFF
>TRBD1|TRBJ2-3|NA|TRBV7-3
TGTGCCAGCAGCTTCAGGGGGGATACGCAGTATTTT
CASSFRGDTQYF
>NA|TRBJ2-6|NA|TRBV7-6
TGTGCCAGCAGCTTAGCCCCGGCTGGGGCCAACGTCCTGACTTTC
CASSLAPAGANVLTF
>NA|TRBJ1-5|NA|TRBV7-2
TGTGCCAGCAGCGCCACAGGGAAACAGCCCCAGCATTTT
CASSATGKQPQHF
>TRBD2|TRBJ2-1|NA|TRBV12-3/TRBV12-4
TGTGCCAGCAGTTTGGGACTAGGGGTTGATAATGAGCAGTTCTTC
CASSLGLGVDNEQFF
>NA|TRBJ1-4|NA|TRBV18
TGTGCCAGCTCACCACGGACGGTCGATGAAAAACTGTTTTTT
CASSPRTVDEKLFF
>TRBD2|TRBJ2-2|NA|TRBV6-5
TGTGCCAGCAGTTACCCTCGACTAGCGGGAGATGCCGGGGAGCTGTTTTTT
CASSYPRLAGDAGELFF
>NA|TRBJ2-5|many|TRBV9
TGTGCCAGCAGCGTAGCTCCCAGGGGAGGTAGTGAGACCCAGTACTTC
CASSVAPRGGSETQYF
>TRBD1|TRBJ1-5|many|TRBV27
TGTGCCAGCAGTTCGAGACAGGGGGCGGGCCAGCCCCAGCATTTT
CASSSRQGAGQPQHF
>NA|TRBJ1-5|NA|TRBV7-9
TGTGCCAGCAGCTTAATCCAGGGGCAGCCCCAGCATTTT
CASSLIQGQPQHF
>TRBD2|TRBJ2-4|many|TRBV7-9
TGTGCCAGCAGCTTAGCCGGGACTAGCGGAGCGTCCTTAGCCAAAAACATTCAGTACTTC
CASSLAGTSGASLAKNIQYF
>TRBD2|TRBJ2-3|NA|TRBV7-2
TGTGCCAGCAGACCCGCTAGCGGGGCCCTCACAGATACGCAGTATTTT
CASRPASGALTDTQYF
>NA|TRBJ1-4|few|TRBV18
TGTGCCAGCTCACCACAGCGGGAGCTTAATGAAAAACTGTTTTTT
CASSPQRELNEKLFF
>NA|TRBJ2-6|many|TRBV4-3
TGCGCCAGCAGCCATCGGAACCCCGTCTTCTCTGGGGCCAACGTCCTGACTTTC
CASSHRNPVFSGANVLTF
>TRBD2|TRBJ2-1|NA|TRBV4-2
TGTGCCAGCAGCAAAAGTCTAGCGGGAGCTCTCAGCTCCTACAATGAGCAGTTCTTC
CASSKSLAGALSSYNEQFF
>NA|TRBJ1-1|NA|TRBV12-3/TRBV12-4
TGTGCCAGCAGTTTTTCGGTGGTGTCTGAAGCTTTCTTT
CASSFSVVSEAFF
>NA|TRBJ2-6|NA|TRBV27
TGTGCCAGCAGTTTCCAAGCTGGGGCCAACGTCCTGACTTTC
CASSFQAGANVLTF
>NA|TRBJ1-5|NA|TRBV18
TGTGCCAGCTCACAGGAAGCGGGCAATCAGCCCCAGCATTTT
CASSQEAGNQPQHF
>TRBD1|TRBJ2-5|NA|TRBV5-8
TGTGCCAGCAGCGACGGACAGGGCGTCGCGGAGACCCAGTACTTC
CASSDGQGVAETQYF
>NA|TRBJ2-7|many|TRBV30
TGTGCCTGGAGTGTACGCAGGGGCTCGTCCGAGCAGTACTTC
CAWSVRRGSSEQYF